Each of the 28 T cell receptor beta chains below was sequenced from the same sample in a study of CD8 T cells in Susac syndrome. With random hexamers, 0.5 to 1 ug RNA was reverse transcribed. TCRdb ran MiXCR on the immunoSEQ multiplex PCR reads and lists one entry per CDR3 protein. The top ten clones hold roughly 0.098% of a sample with some 200,000 distinct CDR3 sequences, more than 90% of them seen once. Input material: CD4+ T cells from PBMCs. The receptors stem from a human donor with Susac syndrome.

The chain couples TRBV29-1 to TRBJ2-3; D might be TRBD2 (6 bases). CDR1 and CDR2 (germline): SQVTM, ANQGSEA. Trimming took off 6 bases at V and 1 base at J, with 17 bases between the two ends. The CDR3 is made up of 15 amino acids. In DNA, the CDR3 is TGCAGCGTGCGCCGGGAGCCCACGGGCACAGATACGCAGTATTTT. Translation: CSVRREPTGTDTQYF.

CDR3 bases: TGTGCCTGGAGTACAGGGGGCACAAGGGGTACTGAAGCTTTCTTT. Translating it yields CAWSTGGTRGTEAFF. The chain couples TRBV30 to TRBJ1-1; 9 nucleotides align to TRBD1. This CDR3 contains 15 residues. Per germline, CDR1 GTSNPN and CDR2 SVGIG (reference sequence). V was pared by 2 bases and J by 5 bases, with 9 bases of the junction left unmatched.

The genes are TRBV5-1 and TRBJ1-1; D is unclear. Germline CDR1 SGHRS, CDR2 YFSETQ. V was pared by 1 base and J by 5 bases, with 12 bases between. This CDR3 is 14 amino acids long. As DNA, the CDR3 is TGCGCCAGCAGCTTGTTAGGATTGGGGACTGAAGCTTTCTTT. It specifies CASSLLGLGTEAFF.

This clonotype is a singleton in its sample. The J gene is TRBJ1-4, the V gene TRBV7-6, with D unresolved. Germline loops: CDR1 SGHVS, CDR2 FNYEAQ. Trimming removed 1 base at V and 5 bases at J, with 14 bases between. The CDR3 covers 16 residues. The CDR3 bases are TGTGCCAGCAGCTTAGGTCTCCAGCCCGAGAATGAAAAACTGTTTTTT. Amino acid sequence: CASSLGLQPENEKLFF.

J is TRBJ1-6 and V is TRBV6-2 or TRBV6-3, with D perhaps TRBD1 (5 bases). The CDR3 covers 17 residues. Germline values: CDR1 MNHEY, CDR2 SVGEGT. V was clipped by 6 bases and J by 7 bases, with 22 bases between them. The CDR3: CASSRFRQSYVNSPLHF. CDR3 in DNA: TGTGCCAGCAGCCGTTTTCGACAGTCTTACGTGAATTCACCCCTCCACTTT.

The V call is TRBV6-5, the J call TRBJ2-2; the match to TRBD2 covers 12 bases. J gave up 4 bases and V 0 bases, and 6 bases lay outside the gene matches. Germline V gene lookup returns CDR1 MNHEY and CDR2 SVGAGI. The CDR3 contains 18 residues. In DNA form, the CDR3 reads TGTGCCAGCAGTTACTCGGGGACTAGCGGGTCCCTCACCGGGGAGCTGTTTTTT. Translating it yields CASSYSGTSGSLTGELFF.

The chain employs TRBV11-2 and TRBJ2-3, with TRBD2 matching 9 bases. The germline CDR1 and CDR2 sequences are SGHAT and FQNNGV. There are 16 residues in the CDR3. With V trimmed by 3 bases and J by 1 base, 5 bases remained unmatched. The CDR3 sequence: CASSLQAGGGTDTQYF. CDR3 coding DNA: TGTGCCAGCAGCTTGCAAGCGGGGGGCGGCACAGATACGCAGTATTTT.

The chain recombines TRBV7-6 with TRBJ2-5; 9 bases fit TRBD2. Unmatched junction bases numbered 9, after V lost 5 bases and J lost 5 bases. The CDR3 contains 15 residues. The germline V gene encodes CDR1 SGHVS and CDR2 FNYEAQ. The CDR3 DNA reads as TGTGCCAGCAGCAGCTTAGCGGGGGACGTGGAGACCCAGTACTTC. Protein sequence: CASSSLAGDVETQYF.

The chain is built from TRBV3-1 and TRBJ2-7; no clear D. CDR1 is LGHDT and CDR2 is YNNKEL in the germline V gene (reference sequence). This CDR3 has 12 amino acids. V was clipped by 1 base and J by 3 bases, with 4 bases between them. The CDR3: CASSQAGYEQYF. The CDR3 DNA reads as TGTGCCAGCAGCCAAGCAGGCTACGAGCAGTACTTC.

This clonotype appeared once. The CDR3 DNA sequence: TGCAGTGCCACCCCCCGGGACAGGGGTTACAATGAGCAGTTCTTC. Encoded protein: CSATPRDRGYNEQFF. The chain is built from TRBV20-1 and TRBJ2-1, with 10 bases fitting TRBD1. The V segment lost 6 bases and the J segment 4 bases; nucleotides outside the gene matches: 9. Germline CDR1 is DFQATT and CDR2 is SNEGSKA (reference sequence). The CDR3 runs 15 residues.

This chain links TRBV27 with TRBJ1-4, with 8 bases lining up with TRBD1. CDR1 is MNHEY and CDR2 is SMNVEV in the germline V gene (reference sequence). The CDR3 length is 14 residues. Trimming cost V 7 bases and J 3 bases; bases outside gene matches: 4. The CDR3 region has the DNA TGTGCCAGCAAACCGGGACAGGCTAATGAAAAACTGTTTTTT. This gives the protein CASKPGQANEKLFF.

V is TRBV7-6 and J is TRBJ2-1; D tentatively fits TRBD1 or TRBD2 (5 bases each). The CDR3 has 16 amino acids. Germline CDR1 reads SGHVS; CDR2 reads FNYEAQ. V lost 2 bases to trimming and J lost 4 bases, with 15 bases between them. CDR3 amino acids: CASSLLGLASYNEQFF. As DNA, the CDR3 is TGTGCCAGCAGCTTACTGGGGCTAGCATCATACAATGAGCAGTTCTTC.

This clonotype has a single count. The gene calls are TRBV30 and TRBJ2-2; D possibly corresponds to TRBD1 (6 bases). The germline V and J ends were trimmed by 5 bases and 6 bases, with 10 bases remaining between them. Germline V lookup: CDR1 GTSNPN, CDR2 SVGIG (reference sequence). The CDR3 extends over 12 amino acids. The CDR3 is CAWGQRAGELFF. In DNA form, the CDR3 reads TGTGCCTGGGGACAGCGAGCCGGGGAGCTGTTTTTT.

This sequence joins TRBV7-2 and TRBJ2-1; the match to TRBD2 covers 9 bases. Unmatched junction bases numbered 4, after V lost 2 bases and J lost 5 bases. The CDR3 contains 15 residues. The germline CDR1 and CDR2 sequences are SGHTA and FQGNSA. The CDR3 protein is CASSLNAGGNNEQFF. DNA for the CDR3: TGTGCCAGCAGCTTAAATGCGGGGGGGAACAATGAGCAGTTCTTC.

This chain links TRBV30 with TRBJ1-2; the D is unclear. The V end lost 0 bases, the J end lost 0 bases, and 11 bases lay between the germline ends. CDR3 length: 15 amino acids. The germline gives CDR1 GTSNPN, CDR2 SVGIG (reference sequence). CDR3 DNA sequence: TGTGCCTGGAGTGTACGAAGCGGAGCTAACTATGGCTACACCTTC. This sequence encodes CAWSVRSGANYGYTF.

The chain links TRBV27 to TRBJ2-5; D uncertain. V was pared by 10 bases and J by 7 bases, with 13 bases between. The CDR3 totals 11 residues. The germline CDR1 and CDR2 sequences are MNHEY and SMNVEV (reference sequence). For the CDR3, the DNA is TGTGCCACCCCTCGATCCGTGACCCAGTACTTC. This gives the protein CATPRSVTQYF.

This chain connects TRBV7-6 to TRBJ2-5; D may be TRBD1 or TRBD2 (5 bases each). The CDR3 totals 15 residues. Germline CDR1 is SGHVS and CDR2 is FNYEAQ. V lost 0 bases, J lost 5 bases, and 13 bases lay in between. The CDR3 is CASSLAPTRGETQYF. The CDR3 DNA reads TGTGCCAGCAGCTTAGCCCCTACGAGGGGTGAGACCCAGTACTTC.

This clonotype was seen only once. The rearrangement uses TRBV30 and TRBJ1-6; 7 bases fit TRBD1. Germline CDR1 reads GTSNPN; CDR2 reads SVGIG (reference sequence). CDR3 length: 16 residues. V gave up 3 bases and J gave up 6 bases; unmatched junction bases: 11. CDR3 nucleotides: TGTGCCTGGAGGACCCAGGACAGGCCTAGTAATTCACCCCTCCACTTT. Protein sequence: CAWRTQDRPSNSPLHF.

The rearrangement joins TRBV20-1 to TRBJ2-7; 10 bases match TRBD1. Germline lookup yields CDR1 DFQATT and CDR2 SNEGSKA (reference sequence). CDR3 size: 16 residues. J lost 0 bases, V lost 5 bases, and 10 bases had no gene match. The CDR3 spells CSALLSRDRGSYEQYF. The DNA for the CDR3 is TGCAGTGCTCTCCTAAGCCGGGACAGGGGCTCCTACGAGCAGTACTTC.

The V and J genes are TRBV5-4 and TRBJ2-7, with D maybe TRBD1 (5 bases). This CDR3 contains 14 residues. The V gene lost 4 bases and the J gene lost 2 bases, with 13 bases spanning the gap. Per germline, CDR1 SGHNT and CDR2 YYREEE (reference sequence). As DNA, the CDR3 is TGTGCCAGCAGCCGACAGTCAGGAACCTACGAGCAGTACTTC. Its translation: CASSRQSGTYEQYF.

This chain links TRBV3-1 with TRBJ2-7; no clear D. CDR3 length: 11 residues. Trimming removed 1 base from V and 11 bases from J, with 9 bases in between. Germline-derived CDR1 and CDR2 are LGHDT and YNNKEL (reference sequence). The CDR3 bases are TGTGCCAGCAGCCAAGGGGTATCCGAGTACTTC. Its protein product is CASSQGVSEYF.

The chain joins TRBV2 to TRBJ2-5, with a possible D match to TRBD2 (7 bases). CDR1 is SNHLY, CDR2 FYNNEI, per germline. The ends were cut back, 9 bases at V and 3 bases at J, with 14 bases in the middle. The CDR3 has 13 amino acids. The CDR3 DNA follows: TGTGCCAGTAACAGAGGGGGGGAAGAGACCCAGTACTTC. Protein sequence: CASNRGGEETQYF.

The V and J genes are TRBV29-1 and TRBJ2-3; possibly TRBD2 for D (6 bases). The V gene lost 4 bases and the J gene lost 8 bases, with 16 bases spanning the gap. This CDR3 is 13 amino acids long. Germline V lookup: CDR1 SQVTM, CDR2 ANQGSEA. The CDR3 sequence: CSVVGSLGGTQYF. The CDR3 DNA sequence: TGCAGCGTTGTGGGATCTCTGGGAGGTACGCAGTATTTT.

V is TRBV29-1 and J is TRBJ2-5; 7 nucleotides match TRBD2. Unmatched junction bases numbered 4, after V lost 2 bases and J lost 4 bases. The CDR3 runs 13 residues. Germline values: CDR1 SQVTM, CDR2 ANQGSEA. The CDR3 sequence: CSVEPWGGETQYF. DNA for the CDR3: TGCAGCGTTGAACCCTGGGGGGGAGAGACCCAGTACTTC. The full variable domain, its missing parts supplied by reference TRBV29-1 and TRBJ2-5, is SAVISQKPSRDICQRGTSLTIQCQVDSQVTMMFWYRQQPGQSLTLIATANQGSEATYESGFVIDKFPISRPNLTFSTLTVSNMSPEDSSIYLCSVEPWGGETQYFGPGTRLLVL.

V gene TRBV29-1 combines with J gene TRBJ2-1; perhaps TRBD1 as D (6 bases). This CDR3 is 12 amino acids long. The V gene lost 6 bases and the J gene lost 5 bases, with 11 bases spanning the gap. Germline V lookup: CDR1 SQVTM, CDR2 ANQGSEA. The CDR3 DNA reads as TGCAGCGTCCGAGGACAGAACAATGAGCAGTTCTTC. Its translation is CSVRGQNNEQFF.

This clonotype was found once. This chain joins TRBV7-6 and TRBJ2-4; a weak D match, TRBD1 (6 bases). Trimming removed 5 bases at V and 1 base at J, with 9 bases between. Germline assignment: CDR1 SGHVS and CDR2 FNYEAQ. The CDR3 loop spans 14 amino acids. This CDR3 reads CASSIRGAKNIQYF. CDR3 bases: TGTGCCAGCAGCATTAGGGGGGCCAAAAACATTCAGTACTTC.

The V and J genes are TRBV15 and TRBJ2-7, with 8 bases identical to TRBD2. The germline CDR1 and CDR2 sequences are LNHNV and YYDKDF (reference sequence). The CDR3 runs 16 residues. Unmatched junction bases numbered 7, after V lost 0 bases and J lost 3 bases. Here the CDR3 reads CATSRDRAGGVYEQYF. In DNA form, the CDR3 reads TGTGCCACCAGCAGAGATAGGGCGGGGGGAGTCTACGAGCAGTACTTC.

The V gene is TRBV15, the J gene TRBJ2-2; 8 bases are shared with TRBD2. V lost 5 bases to trimming and J lost 4 bases; unmatched junction nucleotides: 6. Germline V gene data show CDR1 as LNHNV and CDR2 as YYDKDF (reference sequence). This CDR3 has 15 residues. The CDR3: CATSPRRGGTGELFF. The CDR3 coding sequence is TGTGCCACCAGCCCCCGTCGGGGGGGCACCGGGGAGCTGTTTTTT.